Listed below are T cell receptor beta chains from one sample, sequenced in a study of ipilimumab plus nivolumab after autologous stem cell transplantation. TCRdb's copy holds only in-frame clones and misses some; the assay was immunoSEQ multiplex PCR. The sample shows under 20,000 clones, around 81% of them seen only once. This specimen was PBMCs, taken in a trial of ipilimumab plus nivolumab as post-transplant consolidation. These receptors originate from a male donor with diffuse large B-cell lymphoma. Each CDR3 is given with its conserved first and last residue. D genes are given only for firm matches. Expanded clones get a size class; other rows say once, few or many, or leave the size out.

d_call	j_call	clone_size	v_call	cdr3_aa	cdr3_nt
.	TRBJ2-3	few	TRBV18	CASSRGSSTDTQYF	TGTGCCAGCTCCCGGGGGAGCTCCACAGATACGCAGTATTTT
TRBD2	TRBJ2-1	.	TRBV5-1	CASSSGLAGGNNEQFF	TGCGCCAGCAGCTCGGGACTAGCGGGGGGAAACAATGAGCAGTTCTTC
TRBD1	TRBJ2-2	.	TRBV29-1	CSVEDTGTGSGELFF	TGCAGCGTTGAAGACACCGGGACAGGGTCCGGGGAGCTGTTTTTT
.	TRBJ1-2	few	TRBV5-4	CASSLDWRESCF	TGTGCCAGCAGCTTGGATTGGCGGGAGTCATGCTTC
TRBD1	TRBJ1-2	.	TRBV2	CASSDQDRAYYGYTF	TGTGCCAGCAGTGATCAGGACAGGGCTTATTATGGCTACACCTTC
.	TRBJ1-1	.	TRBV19	CVSSIVGGNTEAFF	TGTGTCAGTAGTATTGTAGGCGGTAACACTGAAGCTTTCTTT
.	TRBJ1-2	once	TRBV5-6	CASSSGLNYGYTF	TGTGCCAGCAGCTCCGGGCTTAACTATGGCTACACCTTC
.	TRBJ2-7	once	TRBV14	CASSQDHVGSVRYF	TGTGCCAGCAGCCAAGATCATGTGGGGTCAGTTCGGTACTTC
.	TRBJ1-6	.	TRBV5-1	CASRTENSPLHF	TGCGCCAGCCGAACAGAGAATTCACCCCTCCACTTT
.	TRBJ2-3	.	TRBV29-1	CSGARESDTQYF	TGCAGCGGAGCTCGAGAATCTGATACGCAGTATTTT
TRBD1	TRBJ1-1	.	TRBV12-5	CASGLGTGRGEAFF	TGTGCTAGTGGCCTCGGGACAGGGAGAGGTGAAGCTTTCTTT
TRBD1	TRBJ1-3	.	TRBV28	CASSLTGIGNTIYF	TGTGCCAGCAGTTTGACAGGGATTGGAAACACCATATATTTT
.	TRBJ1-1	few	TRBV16	CASSQTVNTEAFF	TGTGCCAGCAGCCAAACAGTGAACACTGAAGCTTTCTTT
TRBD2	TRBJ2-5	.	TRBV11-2	CASSHGGGYQETQYF	TGTGCCAGCAGCCACGGGGGGGGGTACCAAGAGACCCAGTACTTC
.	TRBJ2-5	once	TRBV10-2	CASSESKRETQYF	TGCGCCAGCAGTGAGTCGAAGCGGGAGACCCAGTACTTC
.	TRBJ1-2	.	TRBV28	CASSLPGPNYGYTF	TGTGCCAGCAGTTTACCGGGCCCGAACTATGGCTACACCTTC
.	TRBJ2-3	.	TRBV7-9	CASSSGLGTDTQYF	TGTGCCAGCAGCTCGGGACTCGGCACAGATACGCAGTATTTT
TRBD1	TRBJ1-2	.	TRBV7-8	CASSSSTGELANYGYTF	TGTGCCAGCAGCTCCTCGACAGGGGAGTTAGCTAACTATGGCTACACCTTC
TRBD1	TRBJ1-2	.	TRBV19	CASTLGQPYGYTF	TGTGCCAGTACTCTGGGACAGCCCTATGGCTACACCTTC
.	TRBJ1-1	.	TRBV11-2	CASSLDPGGTEAFF	TGTGCCAGCAGCTTAGACCCGGGAGGAACTGAAGCTTTCTTT
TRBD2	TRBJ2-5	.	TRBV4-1	CASSQGGSGGPETQYF	TGCGCCAGCAGCCAAGGGGGTAGCGGGGGGCCGGAGACCCAGTACTTC
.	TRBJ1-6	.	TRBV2	CASRADNSPLHF	TGTGCCAGCAGGGCAGACAATTCACCCCTCCACTTT
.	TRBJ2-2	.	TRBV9	CASNINGRANTGELFF	TGTGCCAGCAATATCAACGGACGCGCGAACACCGGGGAGCTGTTTTTT
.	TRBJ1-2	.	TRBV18	CASSPGDDYGYTF	TGTGCCAGCTCACCAGGGGATGACTATGGCTACACCTTC
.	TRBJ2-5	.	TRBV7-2	CASSPSGETQYF	TGTGCCAGCAGCCCCTCCGGGGAGACCCAGTACTTC
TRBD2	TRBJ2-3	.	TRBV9	CASSLLAGTDTQYF	TGTGCCAGCAGCCTCCTAGCGGGCACAGATACGCAGTATTTT
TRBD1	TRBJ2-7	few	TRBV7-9	CASSPIDRQGPYEQYF	TGTGCCAGCAGCCCGATCGATCGACAGGGCCCCTACGAGCAGTACTTC
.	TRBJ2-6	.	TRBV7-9	CASSLDWNSGANVLTF	TGTGCCAGCAGCTTAGACTGGAACTCTGGGGCCAACGTCCTGACTTTC
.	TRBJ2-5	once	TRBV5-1	CASSAGTDDGETQYF	TGCGCCAGCAGCGCCGGGACCGACGATGGAGAGACCCAGTACTTC
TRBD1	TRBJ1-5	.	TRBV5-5	CASSLYPGQGADQPQHF	TGTGCCAGCAGCTTGTACCCAGGACAGGGGGCCGATCAGCCCCAGCATTTT
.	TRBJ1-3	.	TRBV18	CASSPDSGNTIYF	TGTGCCAGCTCGCCGGACTCTGGAAACACCATATATTTT
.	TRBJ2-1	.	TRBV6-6	CASSYSGLEQFF	TGTGCCAGCAGTTACTCCGGACTCGAGCAGTTCTTC
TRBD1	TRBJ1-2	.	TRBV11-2	CASGNGQGRWYGYTF	TGTGCCAGCGGAAACGGACAGGGGAGATGGTATGGCTACACCTTC
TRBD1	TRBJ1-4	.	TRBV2	CASSAAKGQGNEKLFF	TGTGCCAGCAGCGCCGCCAAGGGACAGGGAAATGAAAAACTGTTTTTT
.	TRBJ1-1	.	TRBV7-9	CASSLLEGENTEAFF	TGTGCCAGCAGCTTATTAGAGGGGGAGAACACTGAAGCTTTCTTT
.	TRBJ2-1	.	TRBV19	CASSRSGSDYDEQFF	TGTGCCAGTAGTCGATCCGGTTCCGACTACGATGAGCAGTTCTTC
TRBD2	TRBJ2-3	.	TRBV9	CASSVDGGAVRDTQYF	TGTGCCAGCAGCGTAGACGGGGGGGCGGTACGAGATACGCAGTATTTT
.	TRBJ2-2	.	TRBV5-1	CASSLNGGQNTGELFF	TGCGCCAGCAGCTTGAATGGGGGGCAGAACACCGGGGAGCTGTTTTTT
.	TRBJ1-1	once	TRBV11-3	CASSLRGRPNTEAFF	TGTGCCAGCAGCTTAAGGGGTCGACCCAACACTGAAGCTTTCTTT
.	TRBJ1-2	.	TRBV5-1	CASSLATTNYGYTF	TGCGCCAGCAGCTTGGCCACCACCAACTATGGCTACACCTTC
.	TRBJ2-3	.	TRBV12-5	CASGPSGTDTQYF	TGTGCTAGTGGTCCCTCAGGCACAGATACGCAGTATTTT
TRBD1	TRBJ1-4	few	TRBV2	CASKRGLDEKLFF	TGTGCCAGCAAGAGGGGGCTGGATGAAAAACTGTTTTTT
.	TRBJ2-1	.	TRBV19	CASSLTTRGEQFF	TGTGCCAGTAGCCTCACGACGAGGGGTGAGCAGTTCTTC
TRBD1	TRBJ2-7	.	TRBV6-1	CASSEGGTGRRSEQYF	TGTGCCAGCAGTGAAGGGGGGACAGGGAGGCGCTCCGAGCAGTACTTC
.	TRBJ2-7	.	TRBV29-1	CSVEEEYPFGEQYF	TGCAGCGTTGAAGAAGAATATCCCTTTGGCGAGCAGTACTTC
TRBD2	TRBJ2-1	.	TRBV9	CASAGRPGGPRQFF	TGTGCCAGCGCAGGCCGTCCGGGAGGCCCAAGGCAGTTCTTC
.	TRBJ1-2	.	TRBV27	CASCGTSGEMVSYGYTF	TGTGCCAGCTGTGGAACGTCCGGGGAAATGGTGTCCTATGGCTACACCTTC
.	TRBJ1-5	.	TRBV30	CAWSVGRGNQPQHF	TGTGCCTGGAGTGTGGGGAGGGGGAATCAGCCCCAGCATTTT
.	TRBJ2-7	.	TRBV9	CASSVGYEQYF	TGTGCCAGCAGCGTGGGATACGAGCAGTACTTC
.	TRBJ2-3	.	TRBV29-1	CSVVLPSTDTQYF	TGCAGCGTTGTTTTGCCTAGCACAGATACGCAGTATTTT
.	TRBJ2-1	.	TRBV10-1	CASSPGNIPAFHADPYNEQFF	TGCGCCAGCAGCCCAGGGAACATTCCAGCTTTCCATGCCGACCCATACAATGAGCAGTTCTTC
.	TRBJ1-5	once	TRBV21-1	CASSNRGCGQPQHF	TGTGCCAGCAGCAACCGAGGCTGCGGGCAGCCCCAGCATTTT
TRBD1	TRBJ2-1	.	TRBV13	CASSLGQTYNEQFF	TGTGCCAGCAGCTTGGGACAGACTTACAATGAGCAGTTCTTC
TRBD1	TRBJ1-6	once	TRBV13	CASSLGAGQGMTPLHF	TGTGCCAGCAGCTTAGGAGCTGGACAGGGGATGACACCCCTCCACTTT
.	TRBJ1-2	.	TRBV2	CASSGGGGYGYTF	TGTGCCAGCAGTGGAGGGGGGGGATATGGCTACACCTTC
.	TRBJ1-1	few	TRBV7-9	CASSLIGRMNTEAFF	TGTGCCAGCAGCTTAATCGGTAGAATGAACACTGAAGCTTTCTTT
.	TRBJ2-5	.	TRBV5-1	CASSELVGAAQETQYF	TGCGCCAGCTCGGAACTTGTGGGGGCGGCCCAAGAGACCCAGTACTTC
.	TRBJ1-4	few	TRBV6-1	CASSEKEKLFF	TGTGCCAGCAGTGAAAAGGAAAAACTGTTTTTT
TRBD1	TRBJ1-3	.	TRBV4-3	CASSPGTGLSGNTIYF	TGCGCCAGCAGCCCAGGGACAGGGCTCTCTGGAAACACCATATATTTT